A single sample is the source of the 12 T cell receptor beta chains below, sequenced in a study of OX40 agonist ivuxolimab in advanced cancers. The library relied on the immunoSEQ multiplex PCR assay. TCRdb stores this immuneACCESS table with in-frame sequences only. Part of the clones is absent; in the studies checked, under half of the shortfall reflects unresolved V genes, and no reason is known for the rest. The table for this sample lists over 10,000 clones; around 83% of them were counted only once. The top ten clones comprise 44% of the sample. Material: CD4+ or CD8+ T cells sorted from blood, obtained in a trial of the OX40 agonist ivuxolimab. The receptors stem from an adult with an advanced solid tumor such as melanoma, head and neck, liver or kidney cancer.

Written as DNA, the CDR3 is TGTGCCACCTGGGGGGGGAACCCCTACGAGCAGTACTTC. Its protein is CATWGGNPYEQYF. The chain joins TRBV10-3 to TRBJ2-7; TRBD2 matches at 7 bases. The ends lost 10 bases at V and 2 bases at J; junction bases unmatched: 8. The CDR3 covers 13 residues. Germline V gives CDR1 ENHRY, CDR2 SYGVKD.

The chain uses TRBV9 and TRBJ2-3; D not resolved. The CDR3 extends over 15 amino acids. Germline values: CDR1 SGDLS, CDR2 YYNGEE. The germline V and J ends were trimmed by 0 bases and 4 bases, with 12 bases remaining between them. The CDR3: CASSVGPGVADTQYF. For the CDR3, the DNA is TGTGCCAGCAGCGTAGGCCCTGGGGTAGCAGATACGCAGTATTTT.

In DNA, the CDR3 is TGTGCCAGTAAAGCCGGACTGCCTGAAGCTTTCTTT. Protein: CASKAGLPEAFF. The chain joins TRBV7-2 to TRBJ1-1; D unclear. This CDR3 is built from 12 residues. Trimming shortened V by 9 bases and J by 6 bases, and 14 bases separated the two germline ends. Germline-derived CDR1 and CDR2 are SGHTA and FQGNSA.

The CDR3 loop is CASSPPILVTNEQFF. CDR3 nucleotide sequence: TGTGCCAGCAGCCCCCCAATACTTGTGACCAATGAGCAGTTCTTC. The chain employs TRBV7-9 and TRBJ2-1; no firm D call. CDR1 and CDR2 from the germline V gene are SEHNR and FQNEAQ (reference sequence). The CDR3 is 15 residues long. The V end lost 5 bases, the J end lost 6 bases, and 17 bases lay between the germline ends.

This rearrangement joins TRBV7-7 to TRBJ2-6; D not resolved. V was trimmed by 4 bases and J by 5 bases, leaving 21 bases between them. Looked up from germline, CDR1 is SSHAT and CDR2 is FNYEAQ (reference sequence). The CDR3 sequence is 18 residues long. The CDR3 here is CASSWRRVPQSRANVLTF. The CDR3 nucleotides are TGTGCCAGCAGCTGGCGGCGAGTGCCACAAAGTCGGGCCAACGTCCTGACTTTC.

The chain links TRBV27 to TRBJ1-1; D remains ambiguous. The CDR3 extends over 13 amino acids. CDR1 MNHEY and CDR2 SMNVEV come from the germline V gene (reference sequence). The germline V and J ends were trimmed by 3 bases and 6 bases, with 11 bases remaining between them. Here the CDR3 reads CASSFPGSPEAFF. The CDR3 DNA is TGTGCCAGCAGTTTCCCCGGGTCCCCTGAAGCTTTCTTT.

The rearrangement uses TRBV30 and TRBJ2-7, with 7 bases lining up with TRBD2. The germline V gene has CDR1 GTSNPN and CDR2 SVGIG (reference sequence). The CDR3 is 12 residues long. J was trimmed by 5 bases and V by 3 bases; bases with no gene match: 4. The CDR3: CAWSGGRNEQYF. As DNA, the CDR3 is TGTGCCTGGAGCGGGGGGAGGAACGAGCAGTACTTC.

CDR3 amino acids: CASSNIRRDQETQYF. In DNA form, the CDR3 reads TGTGCCAGTTCCAACATAAGGCGGGATCAAGAGACCCAGTACTTC. The chain combines TRBV19 with TRBJ2-5, with D possibly being TRBD2 (6 bases). The CDR3 is 15 residues long. CDR1 is LNHDA and CDR2 is SQIVND in the germline V gene (reference sequence). V gave up 8 bases and J gave up 2 bases, with 18 bases separating them.

The chain links TRBV6-5 to TRBJ2-7, with TRBD1 identical over 11 bases. CDR3 length: 15 amino acids. V trimming: 4 bases; J trimming: 3 bases; junction bases outside the gene matches: 5. The germline V gene encodes CDR1 MNHEY and CDR2 SVGAGI. Here the CDR3 reads CASSLGQGAHYEQYF. The CDR3, as DNA: TGTGCCAGCAGTTTAGGACAGGGGGCACACTACGAGCAGTACTTC.

This clone showed up just once. In DNA form, the CDR3 reads TGTGCCACCGCCGTTCGGCCGTACCCAGAATCGGCCAACGTCCTGACTTTC. Translated: CATAVRPYPESANVLTF. V is TRBV19 and J is TRBJ2-6; D call uncertain. The CDR3 is 17 residues long. Germline values: CDR1 LNHDA, CDR2 SQIVND (reference sequence). Trimming left V 10 bases short and J 6 bases short, with 25 bases between.

This clone is termed medium-sized. The chain combines TRBV20-1 with TRBJ2-7, with D possibly matching TRBD1 (6 bases). The CDR3 length is 10 residues. CDR1 is DFQATT, CDR2 SNEGSKA, per germline (reference sequence). With 5 bases removed from V and 6 bases from J, the gap between germline ends came to 8 bases. The CDR3 sequence: CSAQQGEQYF. CDR3 coding DNA: TGCAGTGCTCAACAGGGCGAGCAGTACTTC.

V is TRBV29-1 and J is TRBJ2-1; TRBD2 matches 12 bases. CDR1 SQVTM and CDR2 ANQGSEA come from the germline V gene. V shed 3 bases and J 2 bases; nucleotides not matched to a gene: 11. The CDR3 is made up of 18 amino acids. The chain's CDR3 is CSVDPWTSGNLPYNEQFF. The CDR3 DNA sequence: TGCAGCGTTGACCCCTGGACTAGCGGGAATTTACCCTACAATGAGCAGTTCTTC.